The 11 T cell receptor gamma chains listed next were all sequenced from one sample in a study of gamma delta lymphoproliferative disorders and STAT genes (dated by TCRdb to the late 2010s). Library method: multiplex PCR. For sequencing, an Illumina MiSeq was employed. TCRdb recomputed clones from the public reads with CATT; identical DNA rows were then combined. For this sample there are a few thousand gamma-chain clones; approximately 7.9% appear just once. The top ten clones comprise around 3.1% of the sample. TCR sequencing was performed on genomic DNA from peripheral blood mononuclear cells isolated from patients and controls. Material for sequencing was blood. The receptors shown here come from a human donor in good health.

About this clone: The DNA is left out, because the CDR3 cannot be placed on it with certainty; the CDR3 is given as TCRdb lists it. TRGV8 is the V gene, and the J gene was not called. Germline CDR1 is VENAVY and CDR2 is YDSYNSRV. The CDR3 length is 19 residues, termini included. CDR3 loop: CATWDRLIIRNSLAVEQHF.

This clone rates as medium-sized. The chain couples TRGV2 to TRGJ1 or TRGJ2. The J gene, left out of TCRdb, was set here by checking the DNA against germline. This CDR3 region has 12 residues. The germline V gene has CDR1 EGSNGY and CDR2 YDSYNSKV. V dropped 0 bases and J dropped 12; count of bases not matched to a gene: 8. Here the CDR3 reads CATWDGTCWKLF. CDR3 in DNA: TGTGCCACCTGGGACGGGACATGTTGGAAACTCTTT.

This clone is medium-sized in the sample. The limits of the CDR3 on the DNA are not certain, so only TCRdb's listed CDR3 is given. The sample has other DNA sequences that encode this CDR3 too. No J gene call was made, and the V gene is TRGV11. TRGV11 is an open reading frame whose function is uncertain. A total of 17 residues make up the CDR3, ends included. The CDR3 reads CTTVPAGLGALNGKKLF.

The CDR3 sequence is CAAWDSRRGYYKKLF. The CDR3 DNA reads TGTGCTGCGTGGGATTCAAGGAGGGGTTATTATAAGAAACTCTTT. The rearrangement joins TRGV10 to TRGJ1 or TRGJ2. Assignment of the J gene here rests on matching the DNA to germline, because TCRdb gives none. TRGV10 is treated as an ORF (open reading frame) with a function not yet certain. CDR3 length equals 15 residues. V was clipped by 8 bases and J by 3 bases; unmatched bases: 14.

Within the sample, this clone is medium-sized (0.01 to 0.1%). The rearrangement links TRGV2 to TRGJ1 or TRGJ2. No J gene is reported in TCRdb; it was inferred here by comparing the DNA with germline. V lost 0 bases and J lost 1; bases outside the gene matches: 6. Germline assignment: CDR1 EGSNGY and CDR2 YDSYNSKV. This CDR3 contains 15 residues. CDR3 in amino acids: CATWDGPANYYKKLF. Here the CDR3 DNA reads TGTGCCACCTGGGACGGGCCGGCCAATTATTATAAGAAACTCTTT.

This clone is classed as medium-sized. The chain joins TRGV3 to TRGJP1. TCRdb offers no J gene call, so here the DNA was matched to germline to obtain one. CDR1 VTNTFY and CDR2 YDVSTARD come from the germline V gene (reference sequence). J lost 3 bases, V lost 0 bases, and 4 bases had no gene match. CDR3 length: 15 amino acids. The CDR3 nucleotides are TGTGCCACCTGGGACAGGCGGCCCACTGGTTGGTTCAAGATATTT. Its translation is CATWDRRPTGWFKIF.

This clone was seen more than once but under ten times. TCRdb attributes to this sequence the protein of a much larger clone, which differs from the DNA translation at residue 6; a read error is likely, and the protein displayed is translated from the DNA. This chain uses TRGV5 with TRGJP2. TCRdb does not report a J gene; here it was assigned by matching the DNA to germline references. Looked up from germline, CDR1 is VINAFY and CDR2 is YDVSNSKD. The CDR3 totals 13 residues. J gave up 4 bases and V 5 bases, and 4 bases lay outside the gene matches. The DNA for the CDR3 is TGTGCCACCTGGGGGGTTAGTGATTGGATCAAGACGTTT. Its protein product is CATWGVSDWIKTF.

In this sample, this clone is medium-sized (0.01 to 0.1%). This chain connects TRGV4 to TRGJP2. TCRdb does not report a J gene; here it was assigned by matching the DNA to germline references. Germline assignment: CDR1 EGSTGY and CDR2 YDSYTSSV. The CDR3 is 17 amino acids. With V trimmed by 5 bases and J by 0 bases, 12 bases remained unmatched. CDR3 nucleotide sequence: TGTGCCACCTGGGCTACGAAAATGAATAGTAGTGATTGGATCAAGACGTTT. This encodes CATWATKMNSSDWIKTF.

In its sample, this clone ranks as medium-sized. V usage is TRGV8 and J usage is TRGJP1. TCRdb does not report a J gene; here it was assigned by matching the DNA to germline references. After removal of 2 bases from V and 6 bases from J, the junction contained 3 bases not matched to a gene. CDR1 and CDR2 from the germline V gene are VENAVY and YDSYNSRV. The CDR3 is 13 residues long. The CDR3 DNA reads TGTGCCACCTGGGATACTTCTGGTTGGTTCAAGATATTT. Translated, it gives CATWDTSGWFKIF.

By sample fraction, this clone is medium-sized. CDR3 sequence reads: CATWDLYTTGWFKIF. The DNA for the CDR3 is TGTGCCACCTGGGACCTGTATACCACTGGTTGGTTCAAGATATTT. The chain carries TRGV8 and TRGJP1. Since TCRdb gives no J gene, matching the DNA to germline was used here to assign it. Germline V gives CDR1 VENAVY, CDR2 YDSYNSRV. There are 15 residues in the CDR3. Trimming took 4 bases from V and 0 from J; bases not matched to a gene: 5.

This clone is labeled as medium-sized. The chain couples TRGV4 to TRGJ1 or TRGJ2. The J gene is absent in TCRdb and was assigned here via DNA matching to germline. Germline V lookup: CDR1 EGSTGY, CDR2 YDSYTSSV. V was clipped by 5 bases and J by 0 bases; unmatched bases: 7. The length of the CDR3 is 14 residues. In nucleotides, the CDR3 is TGTGCCACCTGGGCCCGAACGAATTATTATAAGAAACTCTTT. Translating it yields CATWARTNYYKKLF.